This T cell receptor beta chain comes out of a study of neurological immune-mediated disorders. Each CDR3 protein gets one entry after TCRdb re-called the 5' RACE reads with MiXCR. The table lists under 75,000 distinct CDR3 sequences, over 4% of them singletons, with around 5.1% in the top ten. This clonotype has a count of ten or more. After removal of 0 bases from V and 3 bases from J, the junction contained 9 bases not matched to a gene. Germline CDR1 is DFQATT and CDR2 is SNEGSKA (reference sequence). CDR3 length equals 16 residues. The source of this sequence is a human donor with multiple sclerosis. The donor label of this sample is uncertain. The sequenced sample consisted of PBMCs. V gene TRBV20-1 combines with J gene TRBJ2-7; the match to TRBD2 covers 9 bases. The CDR3 protein is CSARERRGGALYEQYF. The CDR3 coding sequence is TGCAGTGCTAGAGAGAGGCGGGGGGGGGCCCTCTACGAGCAGTACTTC.